This T cell receptor (beta chain) is drawn from a study of tumor-infiltrating lymphocytes in primary liver carcinoma. About the research overall: T1-T3 N0M0 was the stage of the tumors, which were about 4.2 to 10 cm across. Points from the study as a whole: Representation across all five tumor regions was limited to only about 8-25% of top clones.

Note on this clonotype: The antigen remains unidentified. A read error may produce the germline difference seen at one junction end.

The CDR3 consists of 15 residues. Production of TCR beta cDNA used around 500 ng total RNA together with a constant-region primer. Libraries for TCR beta were built through three nested multiplex PCR rounds, which together made up a slightly modified ARM-PCR procedure. The opening two PCR rounds, about 10 cycles each, paired TRBV1-TRBV30 forward primers with a C-beta reverse primer. From the multiplex PCR reads, TCRdb called clonotypes with MiXCR, one entry per CDR3 protein. The table lists around 70,000 distinct CDR3 sequences, nearly 70% of them singletons. DNA and RNA were both co-extracted from approximately 20-30 mg of bulk tissue that had not been sorted. There were only treatment-naive patients, all with chronic HBV infection.

The sequence was obtained from a man between 35 and 55 years old with primary liver carcinoma and hepatitis B virus infection. Sequencing was performed on liver tumor tissue from sampling region 4. The subset is: tumor region T4, right-lateral pole. The chain couples TRBV12-3 or TRBV12-4 to TRBJ2-7; either TRBD1 or TRBD2 may supply D (6 bases each). CDR3: CAGRPRGGGNYERYF. The CDR3 DNA follows: TGTGCCGGCAGACCACGAGGAGGGGGGAACTACGAGCGCTACTTC.